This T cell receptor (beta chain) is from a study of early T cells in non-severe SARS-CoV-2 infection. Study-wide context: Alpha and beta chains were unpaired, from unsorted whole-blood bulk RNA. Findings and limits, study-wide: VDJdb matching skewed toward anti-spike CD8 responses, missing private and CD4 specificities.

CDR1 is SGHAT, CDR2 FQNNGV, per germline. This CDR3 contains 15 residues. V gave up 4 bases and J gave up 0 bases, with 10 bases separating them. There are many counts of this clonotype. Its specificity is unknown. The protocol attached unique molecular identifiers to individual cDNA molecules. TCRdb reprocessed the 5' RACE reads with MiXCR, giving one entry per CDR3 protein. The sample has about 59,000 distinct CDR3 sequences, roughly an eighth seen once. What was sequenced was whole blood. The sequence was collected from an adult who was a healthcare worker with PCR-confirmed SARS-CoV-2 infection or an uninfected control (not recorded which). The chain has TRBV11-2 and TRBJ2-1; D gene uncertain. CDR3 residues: CASSSRPSSYNEQFF. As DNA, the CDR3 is TGTGCCAGCAGCTCCCGCCCGAGCTCCTACAATGAGCAGTTCTTC.